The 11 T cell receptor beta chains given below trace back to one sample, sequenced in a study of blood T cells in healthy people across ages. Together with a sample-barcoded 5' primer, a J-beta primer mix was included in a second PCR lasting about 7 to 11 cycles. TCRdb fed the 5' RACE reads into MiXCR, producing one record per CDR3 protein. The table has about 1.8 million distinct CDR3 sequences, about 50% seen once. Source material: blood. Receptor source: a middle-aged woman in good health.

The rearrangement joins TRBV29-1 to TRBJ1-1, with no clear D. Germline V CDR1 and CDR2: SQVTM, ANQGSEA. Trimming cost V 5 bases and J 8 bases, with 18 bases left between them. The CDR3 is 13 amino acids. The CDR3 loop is CSVITERKEEAFF. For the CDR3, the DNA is TGCAGCGTTATCACAGAAAGGAAGGAGGAAGCTTTCTTT.

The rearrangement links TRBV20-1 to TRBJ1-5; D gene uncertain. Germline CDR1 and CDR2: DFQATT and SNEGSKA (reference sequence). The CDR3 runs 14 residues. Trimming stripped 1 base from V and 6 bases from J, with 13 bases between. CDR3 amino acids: CSARVGGDGQPQHF. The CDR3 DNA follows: TGCAGTGCTAGAGTCGGCGGGGATGGTCAGCCCCAGCATTTT.

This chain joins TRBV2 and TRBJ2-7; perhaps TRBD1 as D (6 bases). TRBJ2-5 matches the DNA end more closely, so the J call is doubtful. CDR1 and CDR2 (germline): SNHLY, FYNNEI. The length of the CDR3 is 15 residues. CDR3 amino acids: CASSEGPTRGETQYF. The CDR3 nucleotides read TGTGCCAGCAGTGAAGGACCCACGAGGGGGGAGACCCAGTACTTC.

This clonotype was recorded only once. CDR3 sequence: CASNKGRNIQYF. The DNA for the CDR3 is TGTGCCAGCAATAAGGGACGAAACATTCAGTACTTC. This chain joins TRBV28 and TRBJ2-4; D possibly matches TRBD1 or TRBD2 (5 bases each). This CDR3 is built from 12 residues. V was cut by 7 bases and J by 6 bases, with 10 bases left in between. Germline CDR1 is MDHEN and CDR2 is SYDVKM.

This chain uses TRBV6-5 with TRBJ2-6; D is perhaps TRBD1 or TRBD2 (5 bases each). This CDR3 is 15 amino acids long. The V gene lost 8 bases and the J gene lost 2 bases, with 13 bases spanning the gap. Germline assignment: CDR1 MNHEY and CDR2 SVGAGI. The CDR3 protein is CASGTRGAGANVLTF. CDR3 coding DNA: TGTGCCAGCGGGACCCGCGGCGCTGGGGCCAACGTCCTGACTTTC.

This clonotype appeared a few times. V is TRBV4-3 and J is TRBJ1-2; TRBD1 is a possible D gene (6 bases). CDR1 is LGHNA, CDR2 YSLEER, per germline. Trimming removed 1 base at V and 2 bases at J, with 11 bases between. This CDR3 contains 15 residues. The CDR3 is CASSQVPGQNYGYTF. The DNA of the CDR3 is TGCGCCAGCAGCCAAGTACCCGGACAGAACTATGGCTACACCTTC.

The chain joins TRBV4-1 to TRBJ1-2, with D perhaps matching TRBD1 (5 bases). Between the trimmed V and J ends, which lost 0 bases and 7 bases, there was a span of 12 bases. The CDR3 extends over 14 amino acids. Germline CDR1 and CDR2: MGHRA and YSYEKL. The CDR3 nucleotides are TGCGCCAGCAGCCAAGATTGGGCAGGGTTTGGCTACACCTTC. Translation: CASSQDWAGFGYTF.

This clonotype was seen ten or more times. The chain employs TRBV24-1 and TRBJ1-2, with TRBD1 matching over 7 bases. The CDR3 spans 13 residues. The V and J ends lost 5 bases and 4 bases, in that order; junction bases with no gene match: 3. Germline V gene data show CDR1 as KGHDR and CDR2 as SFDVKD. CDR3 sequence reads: CATSARDSYGYTF. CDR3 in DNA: TGTGCCACCAGTGCGAGGGACAGCTATGGCTACACCTTC.

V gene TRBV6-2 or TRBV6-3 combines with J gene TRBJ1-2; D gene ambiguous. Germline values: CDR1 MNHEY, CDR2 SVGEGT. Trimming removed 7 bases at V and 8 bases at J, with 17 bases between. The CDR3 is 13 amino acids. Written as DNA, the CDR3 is TGTGCCAGCAAGAGCCCTGTGGTGAGAGGCTACACCTTC. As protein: CASKSPVVRGYTF.

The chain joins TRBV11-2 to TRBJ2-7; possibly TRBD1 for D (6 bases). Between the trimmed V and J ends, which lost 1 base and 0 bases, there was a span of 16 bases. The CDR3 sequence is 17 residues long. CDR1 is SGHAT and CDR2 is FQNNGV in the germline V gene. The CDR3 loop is CASSLASGDTSSYEQYF. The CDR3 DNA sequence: TGTGCCAGCAGCTTAGCCTCAGGGGATACGAGCTCCTACGAGCAGTACTTC. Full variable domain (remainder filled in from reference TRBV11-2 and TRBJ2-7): EAGVAQSPRYKIIEKRQSVAFWCNPISGHATLYWYQQILGQGPKLLIQFQNNGVVDDSQLPKDRFSAERLKGVDSTLKIQPAKLEDSAVYLCASSLASGDTSSYEQYFGPGTRLTVT.

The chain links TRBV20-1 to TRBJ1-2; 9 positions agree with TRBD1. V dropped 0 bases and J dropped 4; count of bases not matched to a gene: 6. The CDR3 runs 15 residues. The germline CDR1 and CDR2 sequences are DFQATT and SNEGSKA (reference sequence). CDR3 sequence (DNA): TGCAGTGCTAGAGACGAGGGACAGGGAGTCTATGGCTACACCTTC. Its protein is CSARDEGQGVYGYTF.